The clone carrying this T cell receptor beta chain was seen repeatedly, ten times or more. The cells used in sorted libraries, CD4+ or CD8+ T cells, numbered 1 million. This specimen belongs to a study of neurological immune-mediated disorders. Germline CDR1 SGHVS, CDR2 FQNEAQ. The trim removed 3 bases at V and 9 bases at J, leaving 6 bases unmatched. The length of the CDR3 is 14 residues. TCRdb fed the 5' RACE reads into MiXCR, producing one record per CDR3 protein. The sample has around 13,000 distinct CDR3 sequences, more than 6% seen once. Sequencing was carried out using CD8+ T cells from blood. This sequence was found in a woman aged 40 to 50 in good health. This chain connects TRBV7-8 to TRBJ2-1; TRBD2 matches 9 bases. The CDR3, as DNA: TGTGCCAGCAGCTTGGGCGGGGGGGCCGGTGAGCAGTTCTTC. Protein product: CASSLGGGAGEQFF.